Shown below are 27 T cell receptor beta chains from a single sample sequenced in a study of shared clonotypes between healthy human individuals. The protocol was immunoSEQ multiplex PCR, while the TCRdb copy is restricted to in-frame clones and leaves out a portion. Of 2,500,000 or so clones listed, around 92% are singletons. Material: naive CD4+ T cells from PBMCs. Subset meaning: CD45RA+ positively selected. These receptors originate from a man aged 18-30 years in good health. Some clones in this sample may be carry-over from other donors' samples.

The chain carries TRBV15 and TRBJ2-2, with 8 nucleotides matching TRBD2. CDR1 is LNHNV, CDR2 YYDKDF, per germline (reference sequence). V lost 0 bases to trimming and J lost 7 bases; unmatched junction nucleotides: 10. The CDR3 has 17 residues. The CDR3 DNA reads as TGTGCCACCAGCAGAGAATCCTCCGGGAGGGGAGACGGGGAGCTGTTTTTT. Residues: CATSRESSGRGDGELFF.

This chain's CDR3 is CASSLGSGSGYTF. The CDR3 DNA reads TGTGCCAGCAGCCTCGGCTCCGGGAGCGGCTACACCTTC. This sequence joins TRBV28 and TRBJ1-2; no reliable D call. Germline loops: CDR1 MDHEN, CDR2 SYDVKM. There are 13 residues in the CDR3. The ends were cut back, 6 bases at V and 8 bases at J, with 16 bases in the middle.

This chain joins TRBV28 and TRBJ1-4; TRBD1 might be the D (6 bases). The CDR3 is 15 residues long. V was clipped by 5 bases and J by 7 bases, with 17 bases between them. CDR1 and CDR2 from the germline V gene are MDHEN and SYDVKM. The chain's CDR3 is CASSTARGAGEKLFF. The CDR3 nucleotides read TGTGCCAGCAGTACTGCACGGGGGGCAGGTGAAAAACTGTTTTTT.

V usage is TRBV4-3 and J usage is TRBJ2-3; 14 nucleotides agree with TRBD2. V shed 0 bases, J shed 10 bases, and the junction held 6 bases outside the gene matches. CDR3 length: 16 amino acids. The germline V gene encodes CDR1 LGHNA and CDR2 YSLEER. The CDR3, as DNA: TGCGCCAGCAGCCAAGAAGGGGGGACTAGCGGGAGTGCGCAGTATTTT. It yields the protein CASSQEGGTSGSAQYF.

V gene TRBV28 combines with J gene TRBJ2-3, with D tentatively TRBD2 (6 bases). This CDR3 is 14 amino acids long. Germline CDR1 MDHEN, CDR2 SYDVKM. The V end was cut by 5 bases, the J end by 4 bases, with 13 bases between. As DNA, the CDR3 is TGTGCCAGCAGTCCCCGGGGGTCCGCAGATACGCAGTATTTT. This translates into CASSPRGSADTQYF.

The chain joins TRBV4-3 to TRBJ2-1; TRBD2 matches 8 bases. The CDR3 is 19 amino acids. V was clipped by 0 bases and J by 8 bases; unmatched bases: 18. Germline CDR1 reads LGHNA; CDR2 reads YSLEER. CDR3 residues: CASSQDYSPSGSIIYEQFF. CDR3 in DNA: TGCGCCAGCAGCCAAGATTATTCGCCTAGCGGGTCTATCATCTATGAGCAGTTCTTC.

This chain uses TRBV4-2 with TRBJ2-7, with 13 positions matching TRBD2. CDR3 length equals 17 residues. Germline loops: CDR1 LGHNA, CDR2 YNFKEQ. Trimming at V came to 4 bases and at J to 2 bases, leaving 8 bases not matched to a gene. CDR3 nucleotide sequence: TGTGCCAGCAGCCGCCAAGGGGGGACTAGCGGGACCTACGAGCAGTACTTC. It yields the protein CASSRQGGTSGTYEQYF.

The gene calls are TRBV27 and TRBJ2-7; D is uncertain. Trimming shortened V by 5 bases and J by 6 bases, and 17 bases separated the two germline ends. Germline assignment: CDR1 MNHEY and CDR2 SMNVEV (reference sequence). The CDR3 length is 14 residues. The CDR3 loop reads CASSPPRLSGEQYF. In DNA, the CDR3 is TGTGCCAGCAGTCCCCCCCGACTCTCGGGCGAGCAGTACTTC.

The chain uses TRBV25-1 and TRBJ1-1, with 7 bases lining up with TRBD1. V was pared by 5 bases and J by 0 bases, with 9 bases of the junction left unmatched. The CDR3 is 16 amino acids. Germline loops: CDR1 MGHDK, CDR2 SYGVNS. The CDR3 spells CASSFAGGPMNTEAFF. The CDR3 DNA is TGTGCCAGCAGTTTTGCAGGGGGGCCCATGAACACTGAAGCTTTCTTT.

This clone appeared a single time. The V call is TRBV29-1, the J call TRBJ2-5; D is perhaps TRBD1 (5 bases). The germline V and J ends were trimmed by 6 bases and 6 bases, with 20 bases remaining between them. The CDR3 is 14 residues long. Germline CDR1 SQVTM, CDR2 ANQGSEA. In nucleotides, the CDR3 is TGCAGCGTCACACCTAGGGGTACGTTGAAGACCCAGTACTTC. It translates to CSVTPRGTLKTQYF.

The gene calls are TRBV28 and TRBJ1-4, with D unclear. This CDR3 has 13 residues. Germline V lookup: CDR1 MDHEN, CDR2 SYDVKM. V was trimmed by 5 bases and J by 9 bases, leaving 13 bases between them. The CDR3 DNA follows: TGTGCCAGCAGTGGTGGAGCCTCGAAAAAACTGTTTTTT. Its protein is CASSGGASKKLFF.

The J gene is TRBJ2-7, the V gene TRBV2; perhaps TRBD2 as D (6 bases). The length of the CDR3 is 14 residues. Between the trimmed V and J ends, which lost 3 bases and 6 bases, there was a span of 15 bases. In germline, CDR1 is SNHLY, CDR2 FYNNEI. CDR3: CASSDLGGVGEQYF. As DNA, the CDR3 is TGTGCCAGCAGTGACCTGGGCGGGGTGGGCGAGCAGTACTTC.

This sequence joins TRBV18 and TRBJ2-1; 7 bases match TRBD1. V shed 2 bases and J 10 bases; nucleotides not matched to a gene: 2. Germline CDR1 reads KGHSH; CDR2 reads LQKENI. The CDR3 is made up of 12 amino acids. The CDR3 DNA reads TGTGCCAGCTCACCAAGGGGGCTCGAGCAGTTCTTC. It is translated as CASSPRGLEQFF.

This sequence joins TRBV6-5 and TRBJ2-3; D uncertain. CDR3 length: 15 amino acids. The V gene lost 5 bases and the J gene lost 1 base, with 13 bases spanning the gap. Germline-derived CDR1 and CDR2 are MNHEY and SVGAGI. The CDR3 reads CASSQPKSGTDTQYF. In DNA, the CDR3 is TGTGCCAGCAGTCAACCTAAGAGTGGCACAGATACGCAGTATTTT.

In its sample, this clone was seen a few times. CDR3 nucleotides: TGTGCCAGCAGCACCCTAGATAGCAATCAGCCCCAGCATTTT. Translated: CASSTLDSNQPQHF. The rearrangement joins TRBV27 to TRBJ1-5, with D unresolved. The CDR3 runs 14 residues. Germline CDR1 is MNHEY and CDR2 is SMNVEV (reference sequence). V lost 6 bases and J lost 0, with 9 bases in between.

This clone was picked up one time. The V call is TRBV5-1, the J call TRBJ2-7; D is unclear. V lost 5 bases, J lost 3 bases, and 15 bases lay in between. Germline lookup yields CDR1 SGHRS and CDR2 YFSETQ. The CDR3 runs to 14 residues. The CDR3 loop reads CASSRGARRYEQYF. The CDR3 coding sequence is TGCGCCAGCAGTCGAGGAGCCAGACGCTACGAGCAGTACTTC.

This clone has only one observation. The genes are TRBV2 and TRBJ2-4; maybe TRBD1 (5 bases). Germline values: CDR1 SNHLY, CDR2 FYNNEI. The CDR3 is 16 residues long. The V gene lost 0 bases and the J gene lost 0 bases, with 9 bases spanning the gap. The chain's CDR3 is CASSEAARVAKNIQYF. The DNA of the CDR3 is TGTGCCAGCAGTGAAGCAGCCAGGGTAGCCAAAAACATTCAGTACTTC.

The V and J genes are TRBV28 and TRBJ2-3; no definite D call. CDR3 size: 17 residues. CDR1 and CDR2 (germline): MDHEN, SYDVKM. The V end lost 3 bases, the J end lost 0 bases, and 16 bases lay between the germline ends. In nucleotides, the CDR3 is TGTGCCAGCAGTTTTGGTCTCGGCCCGGAAAGCACAGATACGCAGTATTTT. The encoded protein is CASSFGLGPESTDTQYF.

The V call is TRBV28, the J call TRBJ1-4; perhaps TRBD1 as D (6 bases). Germline CDR1 MDHEN, CDR2 SYDVKM. The CDR3 covers 15 residues. V shed 5 bases and J shed 7 bases, with 17 bases lying between them. The chain's CDR3 is CASSPQGLESEKLFF. The DNA of the CDR3 is TGTGCCAGCAGTCCCCAGGGGCTAGAATCTGAAAAACTGTTTTTT.

This chain uses TRBV21-1 with TRBJ2-7; the table gives TRBD1 as D, unverified against the DNA. TRBV21-1 is given as a pseudogene. This CDR3 contains 17 residues. The CDR3, as DNA: TGTGCCAAACAAGACGCCTCATCCCGGCCGGACACCTACGAGCAGTACTTC. Translation gives CAKQDASSRPDTYEQYF.

This clone was seen a single time. J is TRBJ2-2 and V is TRBV7-3; the match to TRBD2 covers 8 bases. This CDR3 comprises 16 residues. V was pared by 3 bases and J by 1 base, with 4 bases of the junction left unmatched. Germline V lookup: CDR1 SGHTA, CDR2 FQGTGA. CDR3 in DNA: TGTGCCAGCAGCTTTGCTGCGGGGGGGAACACCGGGGAGCTGTTTTTT. It is translated as CASSFAAGGNTGELFF.

The table lists this clone with a few counts. V and J are TRBV28 and TRBJ1-4, with D possibly TRBD1 on 5 matching bases. Germline V lookup: CDR1 MDHEN, CDR2 SYDVKM. The CDR3 spans 15 residues. V was pared by 7 bases and J by 8 bases, with 20 bases between. The CDR3 loop reads CASTSGALGREKLFF. The CDR3 nucleotides read TGTGCCAGCACCTCTGGGGCGTTGGGGAGGGAAAAACTGTTTTTT.

The chain is built from TRBV5-4 and TRBJ2-5; D is possibly TRBD1 (5 bases). The V and J ends lost 4 bases and 5 bases respectively, with 18 bases between them. Germline-derived CDR1 and CDR2 are SGHNT and YYREEE (reference sequence). This CDR3 spans 15 amino acids. The CDR3, as DNA: TGTGCCAGCAGCGCCGGGCCCACCAGGGCGGAGACCCAGTACTTC. Protein: CASSAGPTRAETQYF. The full variable domain, rest sourced from reference TRBV5-4 and TRBJ2-5, is ETGVTQSPTHLIKTRGQQVTLRCSSQSGHNTVSWYQQALGQGPQFIFQYYREEENGRGNFPPRFSGLQFPNYSSELNVNALELDDSALYLCASSAGPTRAETQYFGPGTRLLVL.

The J gene is TRBJ1-3, the V gene TRBV19; D is undetermined. Germline values: CDR1 LNHDA, CDR2 SQIVND (reference sequence). Trimming stripped 6 bases from V and 7 bases from J, with 7 bases between. The CDR3 loop spans 11 amino acids. The chain's CDR3 is CASSSDNTIYF. In DNA form, the CDR3 reads TGTGCCAGTAGCTCCGACAACACCATATATTTT. The variable domain in full, completed from reference TRBV19 and TRBJ1-3, reads DGGITQSPKYLFRKEGQNVTLSCEQNLNHDAMYWYRQDPGQGLRLIYYSQIVNDFQKGDIAEGYSVSREKKESFPLTVTSAQKNPTAFYLCASSSDNTIYFGEGSWLTVV.

The chain combines TRBV7-2 with TRBJ2-2, with D possibly being TRBD2 (6 bases). V was pared by 2 bases and J by 5 bases, with 9 bases between. The CDR3 contains 14 residues. Germline-derived CDR1 and CDR2 are SGHTA and FQGNSA. The CDR3 here is CASSLMGRTGELFF. CDR3 nucleotide sequence: TGTGCCAGCAGCTTAATGGGGAGGACCGGGGAGCTGTTTTTT.

The chain links TRBV14 to TRBJ2-7; 8 bases align to TRBD2. The CDR3 runs to 13 residues. Germline V gene lookup returns CDR1 SGHDN and CDR2 FVKESK. V shed 2 bases, J shed 7 bases, and the junction held 4 bases outside the gene matches. CDR3 DNA sequence: TGTGCCAGCAGCCAAAGGTTAGCGGGAGAGCAGTACTTC. Translation gives CASSQRLAGEQYF.

V and J are TRBV11-1 and TRBJ1-3; D is possibly TRBD1 (6 bases). The CDR3 loop spans 15 amino acids. Trimming removed 6 bases at V and 0 bases at J, with 12 bases between. Germline V lookup: CDR1 SGHAT, CDR2 FQDESV (reference sequence). The CDR3 coding sequence is TGTGCCAGCAGTTGGACAGTTGGCTCTGGAAACACCATATATTTT. Protein product: CASSWTVGSGNTIYF.